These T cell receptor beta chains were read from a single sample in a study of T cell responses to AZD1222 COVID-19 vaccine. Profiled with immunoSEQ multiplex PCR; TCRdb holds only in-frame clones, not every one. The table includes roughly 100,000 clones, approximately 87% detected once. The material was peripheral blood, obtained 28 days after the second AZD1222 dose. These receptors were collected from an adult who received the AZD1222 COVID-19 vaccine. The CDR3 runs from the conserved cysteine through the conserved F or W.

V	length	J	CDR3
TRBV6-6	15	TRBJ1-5	CASRGGQGGGQPQHF
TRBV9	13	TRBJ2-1	CASSVELFDEQFF
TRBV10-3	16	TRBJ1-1	CAIAPSGGSGVTEAFF
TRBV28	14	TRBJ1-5	CASSQWVNQRPQHF
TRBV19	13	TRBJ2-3	CASLGLHTDTQYF
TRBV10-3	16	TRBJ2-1	CAISELAGAGYNEQFF
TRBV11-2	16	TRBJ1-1	CASSPQGGGLNTEAFF
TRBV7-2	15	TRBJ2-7	CASSLTSGIDYEQYF
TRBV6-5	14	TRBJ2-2	CASSPGGNTGELFF
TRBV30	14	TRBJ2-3	CAWSENRATDTQYF